This TCR beta chain was retrieved from a study of low-dose radiotherapy and immunotherapy resistance in tumors. Overall study: The study delivered 0.5 Gy per fraction every 2 weeks to Cohort 1, totaling 6.5 Gy. Oral aspirin 300 mg was taken by patients daily for four cycles from cycle 1 day 1. Treatment of Cohort 2 consisted of 1 Gy per fraction every two weeks, amounting to 13 Gy over 26 weeks.

This clonotype was seen many times. Time point reported: after trial treatment. The treatment is: LDRT plus nivolumab, ipilimumab, low-dose cyclophosphamide and aspirin (RACIN trial). The germline V gene has CDR1 SGDLS and CDR2 YYNGEE. The CDR3 has 13 residues. The V and J ends lost 4 bases and 5 bases respectively, with 7 bases between them. First-strand cDNA used TRAV- and TRBV-specific primers, covering alpha and beta chains. It was with a constant-region primer and a V-primer adapter that TCRs were amplified over 20 PCR cycles. With in vitro transcription, the isolated mRNA was amplified. TCRdb processed the reads anew with MiXCR; each CDR3 protein has one entry. This table has about 91,000 distinct CDR3 sequences, 20% to 25% appearing once.

This TCR was recovered from a female donor with ovarian cancer. The chain joins TRBV9 to TRBJ1-6; no firm D call. The sample in question was PBMCs, obtained after low-dose radiotherapy plus immunotherapy. CDR3 sequence: CASSTTNNSPLHF. CDR3 coding DNA: TGTGCCAGCAGCACCACTAATAATTCACCCCTCCACTTT.